The 8 T cell receptor beta chains in this list originate from one sample, sequenced in a study of STAT3 mutations in large granular lymphocyte leukemia. The protocol was immunoSEQ multiplex PCR, while the TCRdb copy is restricted to in-frame clones and leaves out a portion. The top ten clones hold roughly 30% of a sample with approximately 27,000 clones, 60% to 85% of them seen once. Findings and caveats of the study: In T-cell large granular lymphocyte leukemia, about half of patients showed multiple immunodominant subclonotypes.

Antigens for these TCRs are unknown. Sequenced material: peripheral blood mononuclear cells. The source of these receptors is a woman in her fifties or sixties with T-cell large granular lymphocyte leukemia. Some clones in this sample may be carry-over from other donors' samples.

This chain links TRBV7-9 with TRBJ2-7; D call uncertain. With 1 base removed from V and 9 bases from J, the gap between germline ends came to 16 bases. The CDR3 covers 14 residues. CDR1 and CDR2 (germline): SEHNR, FQNEAQ (reference sequence). The CDR3 sequence is CASSLDSPPWAQYF. CDR3 nucleotide sequence: TGTGCCAGCAGCTTAGACAGTCCCCCGTGGGCGCAGTACTTC.

The chain links TRBV18 to TRBJ1-2; TRBD1 matches at 10 bases. The CDR3 contains 17 residues. J gave up 6 bases and V 6 bases, and 16 bases lay outside the gene matches. Germline V CDR1 and CDR2: KGHSH, LQKENI. Here the CDR3 DNA reads TGTGCCAGCTCCCAAGAACAGGGACAGGGGTCGAGGAATGGCTACACCTTC. Translation gives CASSQEQGQGSRNGYTF.

The chain couples TRBV15 to TRBJ2-5, with D possibly TRBD1 on 6 matching bases. The ends were cut back, 0 bases at V and 9 bases at J, with 20 bases in the middle. This CDR3 is built from 16 residues. Per the germline V gene, CDR1 is LNHNV and CDR2 is YYDKDF (reference sequence). This CDR3 is CATSRDHTSGKGAQYF. The CDR3 region has the DNA TGTGCCACCAGCAGAGATCATACTAGTGGGAAGGGGGCCCAGTACTTC.

The chain couples TRBV6-5 to TRBJ2-7; D gene ambiguous. The CDR3 runs to 14 residues. Trimming removed 2 bases from V and 0 bases from J, with 8 bases in between. The germline gives CDR1 MNHEY, CDR2 SVGAGI. Here the CDR3 reads CASSYRGHSYEQYF. The DNA for the CDR3 is TGTGCCAGCAGTTACCGCGGCCACTCCTACGAGCAGTACTTC.

The J gene is TRBJ2-5, the V gene TRBV5-1, with no clear D. This CDR3 has 13 amino acids. V lost 4 bases and J lost 5, with 12 bases in between. Germline V gives CDR1 SGHRS, CDR2 YFSETQ. CDR3 sequence reads: CASSRPTAETQYF. In DNA, the CDR3 is TGCGCCAGCAGCAGACCCACCGCGGAGACCCAGTACTTC.

This rearrangement joins TRBV7-9 to TRBJ1-1; 7 bases align to TRBD1. Germline CDR1 and CDR2: SEHNR and FQNEAQ (reference sequence). The CDR3 totals 13 residues. V was clipped by 5 bases and J by 4 bases; unmatched bases: 4. The CDR3 spells CASSIQGFTEAFF. The DNA of the CDR3 is TGTGCCAGCAGCATACAGGGGTTCACTGAAGCTTTCTTT.

In this sample, this clone is medium-sized (0.01 to 0.1%). The chain joins TRBV6-1 to TRBJ2-4; 7 nucleotides line up with TRBD1. V shed 6 bases, J shed 2 bases, and the junction held 4 bases outside the gene matches. The CDR3 is 14 amino acids. Looked up from germline, CDR1 is MNHNS and CDR2 is SASEGT. The CDR3 region has the DNA TGTGCCAGCAGCCTGACAGGGACCAAAAACATTCAGTACTTC. This translates into CASSLTGTKNIQYF.

The chain joins TRBV5-1 to TRBJ1-4, with 8 bases matching TRBD1. CDR3 size: 14 residues. Germline CDR1 and CDR2: SGHRS and YFSETQ. The V gene end was trimmed by 2 bases and the J gene end by 8 bases; junction bases not matched to a gene: 5. CDR3 DNA: TGCGCCAGCAGCTTCGGGACAGGACTGGAAAAACTGTTTTTT. This encodes CASSFGTGLEKLFF.